This is a list of T cell receptor beta chains from one sample in a study of blood T cells in healthy people across ages. TCRdb ran MiXCR on the 5' RACE reads and lists one entry per CDR3 protein. The table lists about 680,000 distinct CDR3 sequences, approximately 50% of them singletons. The sequencing sample was made of blood. The source is a woman aged 60-75 years in good health. Each CDR3 is given with its conserved first and last residue.

V: TRBV30
J: TRBJ1-2
CDR3: CAWSQGQAGDGYTF

V: TRBV10-3
J: TRBJ2-7
CDR3: CAISESDITYEQYF

V: TRBV3-1
J: TRBJ2-7
CDR3: CASSKVAGGYEQYF

V: TRBV13
J: TRBJ2-3
CDR3: CASSKSTDTQYF

V: TRBV5-1
J: TRBJ2-5
CDR3: CASSSTGGSQETQYF

V: TRBV29-1
J: TRBJ2-4
CDR3: CSVDSPGGVLSKNIQYF

V: TRBV2
J: TRBJ2-5
CDR3: CASSEARSDSETQYF

V: TRBV28
J: TRBJ2-7
CDR3: CATQGGLAGPYEQYF

V: TRBV20-1
J: TRBJ2-3
CDR3: CSADGRGDTQYF

V: TRBV29-1
J: TRBJ2-1
CDR3: CSVAGTSGYNEQFF

V: TRBV21-1
J: TRBJ2-5
CDR3: CASSPHPGQGGGETQYF

V: TRBV20-1
J: TRBJ1-6
CDR3: CSARDAGSNSPLHF

V: TRBV7-3
J: TRBJ2-2
CDR3: CASILWREIPKPGELFF

V: TRBV6-5
J: TRBJ2-7
CDR3: CASSKEYSYEQYF

V: TRBV5-1
J: TRBJ2-7
CDR3: CASSGTGDSYEQYF

V: TRBV20-1
J: TRBJ2-5
CDR3: CSARTRSETQYF

V: TRBV4-3
J: TRBJ1-4
CDR3: CASSQNVADSNEKLFF

V: TRBV4-3
J: TRBJ2-7
CDR3: CASSQDGGLVYEQYF